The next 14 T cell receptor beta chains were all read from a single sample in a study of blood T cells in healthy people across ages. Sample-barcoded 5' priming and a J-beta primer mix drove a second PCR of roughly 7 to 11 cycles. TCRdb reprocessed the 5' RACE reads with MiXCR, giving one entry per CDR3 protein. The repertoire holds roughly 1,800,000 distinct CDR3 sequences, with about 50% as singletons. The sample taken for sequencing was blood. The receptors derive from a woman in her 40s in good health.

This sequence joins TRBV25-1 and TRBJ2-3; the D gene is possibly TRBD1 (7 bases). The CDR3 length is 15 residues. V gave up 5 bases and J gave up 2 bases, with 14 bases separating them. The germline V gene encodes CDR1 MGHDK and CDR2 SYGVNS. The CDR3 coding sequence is TGTGCCAGCAGTTCGGGGGACAGTTTCACAGATACGCAGTATTTT. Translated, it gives CASSSGDSFTDTQYF.

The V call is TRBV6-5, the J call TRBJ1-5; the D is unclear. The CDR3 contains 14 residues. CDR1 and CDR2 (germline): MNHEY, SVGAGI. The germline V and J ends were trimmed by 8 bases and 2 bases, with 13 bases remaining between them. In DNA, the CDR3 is TGTGCCAGCGGCCCCCGGCGAGGCAATCAGCCCCAGCATTTT. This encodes CASGPRRGNQPQHF.

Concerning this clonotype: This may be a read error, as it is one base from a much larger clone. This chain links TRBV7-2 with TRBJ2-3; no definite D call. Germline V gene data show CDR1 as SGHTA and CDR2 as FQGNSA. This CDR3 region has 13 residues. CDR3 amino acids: CAGSYPSTDTQYF. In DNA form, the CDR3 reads TGTGCCGGCAGCTATCCTAGCACAGATACGCAGTATTTT.

The CDR3 protein is CSARSPDSSYEQYF. Written as DNA, the CDR3 is TGCAGTGCTAGAAGCCCGGACAGCTCCTACGAGCAGTACTTC. The rearrangement links TRBV20-1 to TRBJ2-7; TRBD1 is a possible D gene (6 bases). Trimming stripped 2 bases from V and 0 bases from J, with 11 bases between. The CDR3 has 14 amino acids. CDR1 is DFQATT, CDR2 SNEGSKA, per germline (reference sequence).

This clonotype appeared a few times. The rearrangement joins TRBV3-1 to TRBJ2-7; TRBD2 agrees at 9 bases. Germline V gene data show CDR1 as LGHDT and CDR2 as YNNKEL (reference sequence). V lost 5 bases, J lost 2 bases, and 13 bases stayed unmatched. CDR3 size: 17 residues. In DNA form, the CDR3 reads TGTGCCAGCAGCTCCTCACTAGCGGGCGGGAGAACCTACGAGCAGTACTTC. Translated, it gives CASSSSLAGGRTYEQYF.

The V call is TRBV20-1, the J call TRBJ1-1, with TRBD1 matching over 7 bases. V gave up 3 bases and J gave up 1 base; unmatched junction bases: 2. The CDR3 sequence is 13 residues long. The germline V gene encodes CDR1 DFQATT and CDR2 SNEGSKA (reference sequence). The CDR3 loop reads CSASRGRNTEAFF. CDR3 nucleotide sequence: TGCAGTGCTAGCAGGGGGAGGAACACTGAAGCTTTCTTT.

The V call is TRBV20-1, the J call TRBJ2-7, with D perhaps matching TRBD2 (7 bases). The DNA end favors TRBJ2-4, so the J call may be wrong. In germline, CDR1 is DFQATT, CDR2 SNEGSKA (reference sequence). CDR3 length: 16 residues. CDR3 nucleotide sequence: TGCAGTGCTAGGGGGGAGGGGGTTTACGGCAAAAACATTCAGTACTTC. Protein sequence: CSARGEGVYGKNIQYF.

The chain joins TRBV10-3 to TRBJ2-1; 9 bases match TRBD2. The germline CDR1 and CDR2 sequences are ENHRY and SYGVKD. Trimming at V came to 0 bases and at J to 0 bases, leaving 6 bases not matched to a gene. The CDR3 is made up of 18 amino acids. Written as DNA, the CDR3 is TGTGCCATCAGTGAGTCCCGTAGCGGGGGAGGCTCCTACAATGAGCAGTTCTTC. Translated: CAISESRSGGGSYNEQFF.

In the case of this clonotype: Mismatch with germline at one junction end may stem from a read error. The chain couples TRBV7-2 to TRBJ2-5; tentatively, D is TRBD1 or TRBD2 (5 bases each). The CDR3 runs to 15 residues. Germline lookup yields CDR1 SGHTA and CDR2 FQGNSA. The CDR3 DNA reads TGTGTCAGCAGCTTAGTACTAGGGGTCGGGGAGACCCAGTACTTC. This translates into CVSSLVLGVGETQYF. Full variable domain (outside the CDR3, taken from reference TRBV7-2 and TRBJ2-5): GAGVSQSPSNKVTEKGKDVELRCDPISGHTALYWYRQSLGQGLEFLIYFQGNSAPDKSGLPSDRFSAERTGGSVSTLTIQRTQQEDSAVYLCVSSLVLGVGETQYFGPGTRLLVL.

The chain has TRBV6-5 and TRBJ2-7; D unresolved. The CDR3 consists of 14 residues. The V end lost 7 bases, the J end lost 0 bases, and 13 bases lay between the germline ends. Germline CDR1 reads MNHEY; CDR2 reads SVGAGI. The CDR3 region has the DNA TGTGCCAGCAAGCTGGGCCTTAGCTCCTACGAGCAGTACTTC. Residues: CASKLGLSSYEQYF.

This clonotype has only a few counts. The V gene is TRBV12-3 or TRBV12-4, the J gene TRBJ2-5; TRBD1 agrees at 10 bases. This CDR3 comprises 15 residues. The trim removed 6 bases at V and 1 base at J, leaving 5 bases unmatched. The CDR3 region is CASRGQGTTQETQYF. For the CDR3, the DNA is TGTGCCAGCAGGGGACAGGGGACGACCCAAGAGACCCAGTACTTC.

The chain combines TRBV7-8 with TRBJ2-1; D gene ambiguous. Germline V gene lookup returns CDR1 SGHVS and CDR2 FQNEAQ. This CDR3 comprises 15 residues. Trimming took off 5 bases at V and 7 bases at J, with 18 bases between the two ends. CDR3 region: CASSLQRAPANEQFF. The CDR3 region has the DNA TGTGCCAGCAGCCTCCAAAGGGCCCCGGCGAATGAGCAGTTCTTC.

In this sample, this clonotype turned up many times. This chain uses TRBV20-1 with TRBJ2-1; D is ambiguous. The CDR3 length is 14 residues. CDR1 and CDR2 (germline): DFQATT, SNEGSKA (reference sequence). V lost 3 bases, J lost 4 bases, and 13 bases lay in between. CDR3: CSASPIPTYNEQFF. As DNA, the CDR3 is TGCAGTGCTAGCCCCATTCCTACTTACAATGAGCAGTTCTTC.

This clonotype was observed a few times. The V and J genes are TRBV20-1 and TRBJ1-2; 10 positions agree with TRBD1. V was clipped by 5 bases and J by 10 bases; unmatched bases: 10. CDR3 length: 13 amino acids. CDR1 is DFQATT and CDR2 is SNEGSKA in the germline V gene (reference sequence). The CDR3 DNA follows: TGCAGTGCTGGACAGGGGGAAGGGCCCAACTACACCTTC. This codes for CSAGQGEGPNYTF.